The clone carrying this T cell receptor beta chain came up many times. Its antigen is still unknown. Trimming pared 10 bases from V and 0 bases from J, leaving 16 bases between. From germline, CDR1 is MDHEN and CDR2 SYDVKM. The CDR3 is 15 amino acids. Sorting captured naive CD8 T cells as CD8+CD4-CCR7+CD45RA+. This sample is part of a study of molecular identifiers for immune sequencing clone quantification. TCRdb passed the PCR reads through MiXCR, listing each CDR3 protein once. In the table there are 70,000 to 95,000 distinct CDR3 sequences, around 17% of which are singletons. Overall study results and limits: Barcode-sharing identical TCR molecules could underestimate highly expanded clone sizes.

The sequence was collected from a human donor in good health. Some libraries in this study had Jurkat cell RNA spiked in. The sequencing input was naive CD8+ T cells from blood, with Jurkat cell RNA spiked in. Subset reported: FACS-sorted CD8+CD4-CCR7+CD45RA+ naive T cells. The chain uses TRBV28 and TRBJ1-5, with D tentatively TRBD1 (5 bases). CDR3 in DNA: TGTGCCACCGCAATGGGGGTGGTTAGCAATCAGCCCCAGCATTTT. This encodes CATAMGVVSNQPQHF. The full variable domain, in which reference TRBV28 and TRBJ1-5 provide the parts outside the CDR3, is DVKVTQSSRYLVKRTGEKVFLECVQDMDHENMFWYRQDPGLGLRLIYFSYDVKMKEKGDIPEGYSVSREKKERFSLILESASTNQTSMYLCATAMGVVSNQPQHFGDGTRLSIL.